These T cell receptor beta chains were read from a single sample in a study of CD8+ T cells in alopecia areata. Generated by immunoSEQ multiplex PCR, the TCRdb table keeps only in-frame clones and is missing some. This table holds 110,000 or so clones, 56% found once. Material: CD4+ T cells sorted from blood, obtained at week 24, from a patient treated with tofacitinib. The receptors were gathered from a human donor with alopecia areata. The CDR3 runs from the conserved cysteine through the conserved F or W. A D gene is named only where the DNA matches it firmly. Clone size appears in some rows only: once, few, many, or a class for an expanded clone.

v_call,j_call,clone_size,d_call,cdr3_nt,cdr3_aa
TRBV29-1,TRBJ2-5,.,TRBD2,TGCAGCTTATTACCGGGACTAGCGGGGGTTGAGACCCAGTACTTC,CSLLPGLAGVETQYF
TRBV19,TRBJ2-5,.,.,TGTGCCAGTAGTATAGAGGGCAGGGCGTCTGTGGAGACCCAGTACTTC,CASSIEGRASVETQYF
TRBV15,TRBJ1-5,.,.,TGTGCCACCAGCAGAGATCCCATCCAGCCCCAGCATTTT,CATSRDPIQPQHF
TRBV30,TRBJ2-3,.,.,TGTGCCTGGAGTACCACCCATACGCAGTATTTT,CAWSTTHTQYF
TRBV10-3,TRBJ2-3,.,.,TGTGCCATCAGTGAACGGGCCTTCACAGATACGCAGTATTTT,CAISERAFTDTQYF
TRBV27,TRBJ1-2,.,.,TGTGCCAGCAGTCCGAATTATGGGCGCAGGGCCTATGACGGCTACACCTTC,CASSPNYGRRAYDGYTF
TRBV30,TRBJ1-2,.,.,TGTGCCTGGCGGACTGGAATAACTAACTATGGCTACACCTTC,CAWRTGITNYGYTF
TRBV29-1,TRBJ2-3,few,.,TGCAGCGCCGGCGGGGCAGATACGCAGTATTTT,CSAGGADTQYF
TRBV30,TRBJ1-1,.,.,TGTGCCTTTAGTCATGACAGGAACACTGAAGCTTTCTTT,CAFSHDRNTEAFF
TRBV30,TRBJ1-2,.,TRBD1,TGTGCCTGGAGTTCCACAGGGGGCCATAACTATGGCTACACCTTC,CAWSSTGGHNYGYTF
TRBV6-6,TRBJ2-1,.,TRBD1,TGTGCCAGCAGTCAGACAGGGTTCAATGAGCAGTTCTTC,CASSQTGFNEQFF
TRBV30,TRBJ2-3,.,TRBD2,TGTGCCTGGAGAGATCTAGCGGTTAGCACAGATACGCAGTATTTT,CAWRDLAVSTDTQYF
TRBV7-2,TRBJ2-3,few,TRBD2,TGTGCCAGCAGCGCCGGACTAGCGGGGGGGCGGGGCACAGATACGCAGTATTTT,CASSAGLAGGRGTDTQYF
TRBV4-2,TRBJ2-3,.,.,TGTGCCAGCAGCCAGACAGGTGGAACAGATACGCAGTATTTT,CASSQTGGTDTQYF
TRBV4-2,TRBJ2-7,.,TRBD1,TGTGCCAGCAGCCAAGCTGCAGGACAGGGGGGCGAGCAGTACTTC,CASSQAAGQGGEQYF
TRBV5-1,TRBJ2-1,.,.,TGCGCCAGCAGCTCCCGGGACAAATCCTACAATGAGCAGTTCTTC,CASSSRDKSYNEQFF
TRBV5-1,TRBJ1-2,.,.,TGCGCCAGCAGCGTCCGGACGGACTATGGCTACACCTTC,CASSVRTDYGYTF
TRBV2,TRBJ1-5,.,.,TGTGCCAGCAGGGCACAGGGAAATCAGCCCCAGCATTTT,CASRAQGNQPQHF
TRBV5-1,TRBJ2-5,.,.,TGCGCCAGCAGCTTCTTCGGTATCCAAGAGACCCAGTACTTC,CASSFFGIQETQYF
TRBV7-8,TRBJ2-7,few,TRBD1,TGTGCCAGCAGCCCCAGGGACAGGGGTTTTCAGCACGAGCAGTACTTC,CASSPRDRGFQHEQYF
TRBV2,TRBJ2-1,.,TRBD2,TGTGCCAGCAGTGTAACTAGCGGGGGGTACAATGAGCAGTTCTTC,CASSVTSGGYNEQFF
TRBV19,TRBJ1-1,few,.,TGTGCCAGTAGTTGGGGCGGAAACACTGAAGCTTTCTTT,CASSWGGNTEAFF
TRBV7-9,TRBJ2-3,few,.,TGTGCCAGCAGCTTTGGGGGGCCCACAGATACGCAGTATTTT,CASSFGGPTDTQYF
TRBV5-4,TRBJ2-4,once,.,TGTGCCAGCAGCTCCCCAGGGGCCCCAAATGTTCAGTACTTC,CASSSPGAPNVQYF
TRBV10-3,TRBJ2-7,.,.,TGTGCCATCAGTGAGTCGACTCTTGACGAGCAGTACTTC,CAISESTLDEQYF
TRBV7-9,TRBJ1-2,.,.,TGTGCCAGCAGCTTATCGGACAGCTATGGCTACACCTTC,CASSLSDSYGYTF
TRBV18,TRBJ1-5,.,.,TGTGCCAGCTCACTACACAGAGATCAGCCCCAGCATTTT,CASSLHRDQPQHF
TRBV4-1,TRBJ2-2,once,TRBD2,TGCGCCAGCAGCCGACTAGCGGGGGGCCAGAACACCGGGGAGCTGTTTTTT,CASSRLAGGQNTGELFF
TRBV7-9,TRBJ2-5,.,.,TGTGCCAGCAGCTCTCAAGTTGGGGGAGAGACCCAGTACTTC,CASSSQVGGETQYF